The rows below give T cell receptor beta chains drawn from one sample of a study of T cell responses to AZD1222 COVID-19 vaccine. Using immunoSEQ multiplex PCR, the repertoire was profiled, and TCRdb retains in-frame clones only, with some absent. The sample contains just under 150,000 clones, 88% of which appear only once. Sequenced material: peripheral blood, taken 28 days after the second dose of the MenACWY control vaccine. Receptor source: an adult who received the MenACWY meningococcal vaccine as a control. CDR3s include the opening cysteine and the closing phenylalanine or tryptophan. A D gene is named only where the DNA matches it firmly. Size tells how often a clone was seen (once, few, many) or the class of an expanded clone, and some rows leave it out.

d_call	v_call	j_call	clone_size	cdr3_aa	cdr3_nt
.	TRBV30	TRBJ2-1	.	CALQPKAGANEQFF	TGTGCCTTACAACCGAAGGCCGGGGCCAATGAGCAGTTCTTC
.	TRBV7-2	TRBJ2-2	.	CASSPGDSGELFF	TGTGCCAGCAGCCCGGGGGATAGCGGGGAGCTGTTTTTT
TRBD2	TRBV5-4	TRBJ2-5	.	CASSLGLAGKETQYF	TGTGCCAGCAGCTTGGGGCTAGCGGGGAAAGAGACCCAGTACTTC
.	TRBV11-3	TRBJ2-7	few	CASSLNSYGHYEQYF	TGTGCCAGCAGCTTAAACTCATACGGCCACTACGAGCAGTACTTC
.	TRBV19	TRBJ1-2	.	CASMERGWRGYTF	TGTGCCAGTATGGAACGGGGCTGGAGAGGCTACACCTTC
.	TRBV6-1	TRBJ1-2	.	CASSEPRVIVRGYTF	TGTGCCAGCAGTGAACCCAGGGTAATAGTACGTGGCTACACCTTC
.	TRBV28	TRBJ2-6	.	CASSSTSGVGANVLTF	TGTGCCAGCAGTTCAACTTCAGGGGTCGGGGCCAACGTCCTGACTTTC
.	TRBV19	TRBJ1-2	.	CASSALGGYTF	TGTGCCAGTAGTGCCCTGGGGGGCTACACCTTC
.	TRBV6-5	TRBJ1-1	.	CASIRTVNTEAFF	TGTGCCAGCATCCGGACAGTCAACACTGAAGCTTTCTTT
.	TRBV10-3	TRBJ2-1	.	CAIGSANYNEQFF	TGTGCCATCGGTTCGGCAAACTACAATGAGCAGTTCTTC
.	TRBV30	TRBJ1-2	.	CACSVGGSGDGYTF	TGTGCCTGCAGTGTCGGGGGCTCGGGTGATGGCTACACCTTC
.	TRBV2	TRBJ1-1	.	CASTDRPSTEAFF	TGTGCCAGCACAGACAGACCCTCCACTGAAGCTTTCTTT
.	TRBV5-4	TRBJ1-1	.	CASSLPRAQGRTEAFF	TGTGCCAGCAGCTTACCCCGTGCGCAGGGTCGTACTGAAGCTTTCTTT
.	TRBV12-3/TRBV12-4	TRBJ1-2	.	CASSITGYGYTF	TGTGCCAGCAGCATTACAGGATATGGCTACACCTTC
.	TRBV7-8	TRBJ1-3	.	CASSLASNGNTIYF	TGTGCCAGCAGCTTAGCTTCCAATGGAAACACCATATATTTT
.	TRBV18	TRBJ1-1	.	CASSPPRNREGTEAFF	TGTGCCAGCTCACCACCGAGGAACAGGGAGGGGACTGAAGCTTTCTTT
.	TRBV5-6	TRBJ1-2	few	CASSLWGTGYYGYTF	TGTGCCAGCAGCTTGTGGGGAACAGGGTACTATGGCTACACCTTC
.	TRBV7-3	TRBJ2-3	.	CASSPQGPDTQYF	TGTGCCAGCAGCCCTCAGGGCCCAGATACGCAGTATTTT
.	TRBV2	TRBJ2-1	.	CASGPYNEQFF	TGTGCCAGCGGCCCCTACAATGAGCAGTTCTTC
.	TRBV4-1	TRBJ1-1	.	CASSRVPGANTEAFF	TGCGCCAGCAGCCGTGTTCCGGGGGCAAACACTGAAGCTTTCTTT
.	TRBV5-1	TRBJ2-1	.	CASSLSGLVGDEQFF	TGCGCCAGCAGCTTGTCGGGGCTAGTTGGCGATGAGCAGTTCTTC
.	TRBV12-3/TRBV12-4	TRBJ1-1	.	CASSLSGVPEAFF	TGTGCCAGCAGTTTATCAGGGGTCCCTGAAGCTTTCTTT
.	TRBV2	TRBJ2-7	.	CASSEAGSLDEQYF	TGTGCCAGCAGTGAAGCAGGGAGTCTCGACGAGCAGTACTTC
TRBD2	TRBV15	TRBJ2-4	.	CATSRRGASGGLIGNIQYF	TGTGCCACCAGCAGACGCGGGGCTAGCGGGGGGTTAATAGGGAACATTCAGTACTTC
TRBD1	TRBV2	TRBJ1-4	.	CASSDKGAREKLFF	TGTGCCAGCAGTGATAAGGGGGCGAGGGAAAAACTGTTTTTT
.	TRBV9	TRBJ1-5	.	CASSAGGYSNQPQHF	TGTGCCAGCAGCGCCGGGGGTTATAGCAATCAGCCCCAGCATTTT
.	TRBV11-2	TRBJ1-4	.	CASSEGVNEKLFF	TGTGCCAGCAGCGAGGGAGTGAATGAAAAACTGTTTTTT
TRBD1	TRBV5-5	TRBJ2-7	.	CASSLAATGYYEQYF	TGTGCCAGCAGCTTGGCAGCGACAGGGTACTACGAGCAGTACTTC
TRBD2	TRBV7-3	TRBJ2-2	.	CASSYGTSGETGELFF	TGTGCCAGCAGCTACGGGACTAGCGGGGAAACCGGGGAGCTGTTTTTT
TRBD1	TRBV5-4	TRBJ1-4	.	CASSATGRGATNEKLFF	TGTGCCAGCAGCGCGACAGGGAGAGGGGCAACTAATGAAAAACTGTTTTTT
TRBD1	TRBV5-1	TRBJ2-1	.	CASSSTGASYNEQFF	TGCGCCAGCAGCTCCACAGGGGCTTCCTACAATGAGCAGTTCTTC
.	TRBV27	TRBJ2-5	once	CASSLRLGIETQYF	TGTGCCAGCAGTTTACGTTTGGGGATTGAGACCCAGTACTTC
.	TRBV7-8	TRBJ1-5	few	CASRDTGRSNQPQHF	TGTGCCAGCAGGGATACAGGGAGAAGCAATCAGCCCCAGCATTTT
.	TRBV24-1	TRBJ1-5	.	CATSDSGPNNQPQHF	TGTGCCACCAGTGATTCCGGACCGAACAATCAGCCCCAGCATTTT
.	TRBV19	TRBJ1-3	.	CASSPRWGGNTIYF	TGTGCCAGTAGCCCGCGGTGGGGTGGAAACACCATATATTTT
TRBD1	TRBV15	TRBJ1-1	.	CATSTRTGANTEAFF	TGTGCCACCAGCACCCGGACAGGGGCGAACACTGAAGCTTTCTTT
.	TRBV11-3	TRBJ2-3	.	CASSLGSRVRDTQYF	TGTGCCAGCAGCTTAGGGTCCAGGGTGCGAGATACGCAGTATTTT
.	TRBV6-5	TRBJ2-7	.	CASSLQGGTYEQYF	TGTGCCAGCAGTTTACAGGGAGGAACCTACGAGCAGTACTTC
TRBD1	TRBV29-1	TRBJ1-1	.	CSSTGTANTEAFF	TGCAGCTCAACCGGGACAGCGAACACTGAAGCTTTCTTT
.	TRBV19	TRBJ1-2	.	CASLPKAALNYGYTF	TGTGCCAGTCTCCCAAAGGCAGCCCTTAACTATGGCTACACCTTC
.	TRBV30	TRBJ1-1	.	CAWRRWPVTTMNTEAFF	TGTGCCTGGAGGCGATGGCCAGTAACTACCATGAACACTGAAGCTTTCTTT
TRBD2	TRBV20-1	TRBJ2-1	few	CSASYLGLAGVWEQFF	TGCAGTGCTAGTTATTTGGGACTAGCGGGAGTGTGGGAGCAGTTCTTC